This TCR beta chain was sequenced during a study of T cell changes during pregnancy in multiple sclerosis. TCRdb's copy holds only in-frame clones and misses some; the assay was immunoSEQ multiplex PCR. The repertoire holds around 56,000 clones, with just over 90% as singletons. Germline CDR1 is SGHVS and CDR2 is FNYEAQ. V was pared by 1 base and J by 4 bases, with 14 bases between. The CDR3 is made up of 16 amino acids. This TCR came from a female donor in good health, enrolled as a control in a pregnancy study. This specimen was peripheral blood, taken in the first trimester of pregnancy. The chain uses TRBV7-6 and TRBJ2-1; possibly TRBD1 for D (6 bases). In nucleotides, the CDR3 is TGTGCCAGCAGCTTAGTCCCAGGGGCCGGTTACAATGAGCAGTTCTTC. Translation: CASSLVPGAGYNEQFF.